This T cell receptor (beta chain) was captured in a study of cytomegalovirus exposure and HLA in healthy donors (dated by TCRdb to about 2017). Notes on the research overall: A later analysis indicated that the roughly 130 validation repertoires were generated on the platform also employed for the roughly 720 repertoires of the first cohort. The study aimed to test whether signatures of past pathogen exposure could be identified by cataloging public T cell receptors. In addition to the first cohort of 666 subjects, a separate validation cohort of 100 to 150 different subjects was used. High-throughput TCR immunosequencing, statistical association of individual TCRs with disease status, and machine learning were combined to predict cytomegalovirus infection status.

CDR1 and CDR2, per the germline V gene, are MGHRA and YSYEKL. There are 14 amino acids in the CDR3, from cysteine to phenylalanine inclusive. The DNA shown is the 42-base CDR3, in frame from base 1. The germline ends are 9 bases apart after V is trimmed by 0 bases and J by 6 bases. Libraries were prepared through the immunoSEQ multiplex PCR assay. As for how the authors treated the data: A statistical classification framework was developed to diagnose cytomegalovirus status using the catalog of TCR beta chain sequences. Here the immuneACCESS table is served through TCRdb, limited to in-frame sequences with V and J called. Missing clones are a known gap in these copies; in checked studies unresolved V genes cover under half, and the rest lacks a known reason. Clone size and V and J calls were adopted from that table, with D and trimming inferred from the DNA. For this sample the table gives about 55,000 clones, of which approximately 92% were detected only once. 3% to 3.5% of the sample comes from the top ten.

Donors formed part of the validation cohort, which comprised approximately 130 subjects and was distinct from the first cohort of under 850 subjects. This clone was seen more than once but under ten times. Its antigen is unknown. Base qualities are not provided; no much larger clone lies one nucleotide away. Findings and caveats that apply to the study as a whole: Most TCR sequences were observed very rarely across donors, whereas some public TCRs were present in many individuals. The study gave a list of 150 to 200 TCR beta chains associated with cytomegalovirus. In both the original and validation cohorts, the classifier was reported to diagnose cytomegalovirus status with high specificity and sensitivity. It was suggested by the authors that the approach could potentially be generalized to other disease states and immunological phenotypes. Of the cluster scores, roughly 93% were above 0 in a later analysis, which found that TCRs clustered in the first cohort also tended to co-occur in the 120 or so validation repertoires. The validation cohort had no HLA typing available for a later analysis, so co-occurrence within that cohort was assessed over all 120 or so repertoires. A few of the identified cytomegalovirus-associated TCR beta chains were confirmed in vitro to be specific for cytomegalovirus antigens.

The chain links TRBV4-1 with TRBJ1-5, with the D gene uncertain. The TCR originated in a man younger than 35 in good health and CMV-seronegative. Sequencing was carried out using PBMCs. The nucleotide sequence is given as TGCGCCAGCAGCCAAGATATAGCGGGTCAGCCCCAGCATTTT. Its coded protein is CASSQDIAGQPQHF.